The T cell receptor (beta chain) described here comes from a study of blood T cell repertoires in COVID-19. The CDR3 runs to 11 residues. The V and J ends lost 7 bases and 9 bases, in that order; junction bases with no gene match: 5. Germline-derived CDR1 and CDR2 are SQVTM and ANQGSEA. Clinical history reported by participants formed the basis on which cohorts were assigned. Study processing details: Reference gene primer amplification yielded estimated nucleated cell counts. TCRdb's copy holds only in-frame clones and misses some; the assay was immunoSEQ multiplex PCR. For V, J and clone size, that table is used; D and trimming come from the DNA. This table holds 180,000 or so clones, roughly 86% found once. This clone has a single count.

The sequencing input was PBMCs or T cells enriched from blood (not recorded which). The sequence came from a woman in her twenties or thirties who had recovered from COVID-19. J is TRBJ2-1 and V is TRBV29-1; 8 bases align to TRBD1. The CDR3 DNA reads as TGCAGCGACTACAGGGGGAGTGAGCAGTTCTTC. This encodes CSDYRGSEQFF.